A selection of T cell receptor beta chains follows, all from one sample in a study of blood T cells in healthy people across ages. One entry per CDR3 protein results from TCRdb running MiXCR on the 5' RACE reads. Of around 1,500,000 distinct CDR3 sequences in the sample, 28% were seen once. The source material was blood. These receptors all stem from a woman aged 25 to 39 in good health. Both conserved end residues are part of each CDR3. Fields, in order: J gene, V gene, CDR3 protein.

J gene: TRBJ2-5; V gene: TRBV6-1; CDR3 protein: CASVGSTFWETQYF
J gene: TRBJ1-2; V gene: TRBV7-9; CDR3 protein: CASSQIGQVVGYTF
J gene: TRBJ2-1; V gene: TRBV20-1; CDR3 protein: CGVNVQGLNNEQFF
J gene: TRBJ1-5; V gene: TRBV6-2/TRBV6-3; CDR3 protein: CASSYSWFLSNQPQHF
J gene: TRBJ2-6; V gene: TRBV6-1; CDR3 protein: CASSLRLAGSGANVLTF
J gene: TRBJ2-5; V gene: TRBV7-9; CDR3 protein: CASRNDLGEASREQYF
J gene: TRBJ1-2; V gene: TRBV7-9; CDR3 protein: CASSFGVVPMDGYTF
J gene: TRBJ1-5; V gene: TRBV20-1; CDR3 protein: CSARDLTTVSQHF
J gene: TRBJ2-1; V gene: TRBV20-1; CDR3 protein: CSARDLKRGATNEQFF
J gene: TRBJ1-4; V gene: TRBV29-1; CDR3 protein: CSGQGNFEKLFF
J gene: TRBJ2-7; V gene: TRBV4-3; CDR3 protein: CASSLKNTGGSEQYF
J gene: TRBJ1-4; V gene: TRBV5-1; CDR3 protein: CASSLRGSANEKLFF
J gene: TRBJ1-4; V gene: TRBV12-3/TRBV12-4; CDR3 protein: CASSLGTPGTLFF
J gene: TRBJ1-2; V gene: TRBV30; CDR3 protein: CAWSSPPDYGYTF
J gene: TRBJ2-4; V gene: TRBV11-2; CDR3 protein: CASRRGINEQYF
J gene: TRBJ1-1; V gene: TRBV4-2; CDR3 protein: CASSQEVGRSEAFF
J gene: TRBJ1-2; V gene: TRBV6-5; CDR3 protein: CASSIQGYGYTF
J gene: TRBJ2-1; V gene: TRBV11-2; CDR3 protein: CASKDARYNEQFF
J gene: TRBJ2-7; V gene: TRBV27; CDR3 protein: CASQEGGRNNEQYF
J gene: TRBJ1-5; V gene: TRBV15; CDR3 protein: CATTGTAGRPQHF